A selection of T cell receptor beta chains follows, all from one sample in a study of cytomegalovirus exposure and HLA in healthy donors. Measured with immunoSEQ multiplex PCR; TCRdb has only the in-frame clones, and not every one. Of 150,000 to 200,000 clones in the sample, approximately 89% are singletons; the top ten hold over 9%. The material sequenced was PBMCs. The receptors stem from a young woman in good health and CMV-seropositive. CDR3s include the opening cysteine and the closing phenylalanine or tryptophan. A D gene is named only where the DNA matches it firmly. A row's size may be missing; if present it is once, few, many or a size class.

v_call	d_call	j_call	clone_size	cdr3_aa	cdr3_nt
TRBV29-1	TRBD1	TRBJ1-1	once	CSAGGVGTEAFF	TGCAGCGCAGGGGGTGTGGGCACTGAAGCTTTCTTT
TRBV29-1	-	TRBJ2-1	-	CSVERDDMREQFF	TGCAGCGTTGAACGGGATGATATGCGGGAGCAGTTCTTC
TRBV5-1	-	TRBJ2-3	-	CASSEGFTDTQYF	TGCGCCAGCAGCGAGGGTTTCACAGATACGCAGTATTTT
TRBV4-1	-	TRBJ1-1	-	CASSPLYFTENTEAFF	TGCGCCAGCAGCCCCTTATACTTCACAGAAAACACTGAAGCTTTCTTT
TRBV6-4	-	TRBJ2-2	-	CASSAGNTGELFF	TGTGCCAGCAGTGCGGGAAACACCGGGGAGCTGTTTTTT
TRBV6-6	-	TRBJ2-2	-	CASSYGQYTGELFF	TGTGCCAGCAGTTACGGGCAGTACACCGGGGAGCTGTTTTTT
TRBV5-1	TRBD1	TRBJ2-3	few	CASSARTGGTDTQYF	TGCGCCAGCAGCGCAAGGACAGGGGGCACAGATACGCAGTATTTT
TRBV20-1	TRBD1	TRBJ2-7	once	CSAGQGYEQYF	TGCAGTGCCGGACAGGGCTACGAGCAGTACTTC
TRBV5-1	-	TRBJ1-5	-	CASSLVAGPNQPQHF	TGCGCCAGCAGCTTGGTTGCAGGGCCCAATCAGCCCCAGCATTTT
TRBV10-3	-	TRBJ1-5	-	CAISVGGVGQPQHF	TGTGCCATCAGTGTAGGGGGGGTCGGACAGCCCCAGCATTTT
TRBV10-3	TRBD1	TRBJ2-7	-	CATSGTGAYEQYF	TGTGCCACCTCCGGGACAGGGGCCTACGAGCAGTACTTC
TRBV19	-	TRBJ1-2	-	CASRSLREVGGYTF	TGTGCCAGTAGGTCTTTAAGGGAGGTCGGTGGCTACACCTTC
TRBV28	TRBD1	TRBJ2-7	-	CASSTGTASYEQYF	TGTGCCAGCAGTACCGGGACAGCGTCCTACGAGCAGTACTTC
TRBV9	-	TRBJ2-7	-	CASSVGWARDEQYF	TGTGCCAGCAGCGTAGGGTGGGCGCGGGACGAGCAGTACTTC
TRBV13	TRBD2	TRBJ2-1	-	CASSLKISGGYNEQFF	TGTGCCAGCAGCTTAAAAATTAGCGGGGGATACAATGAGCAGTTCTTC
TRBV18	TRBD1	TRBJ2-7	-	CASSPPQGAPYEQYF	TGTGCCAGCTCACCACCCCAGGGGGCCCCTTACGAGCAGTACTTC
TRBV11-2	TRBD1	TRBJ2-7	-	CASSSPGQGSYEQYF	TGTGCCAGCAGCTCTCCGGGACAGGGTTCCTACGAGCAGTACTTC
TRBV4-2	-	TRBJ2-7	-	CASSQGHALYEQYF	TGTGCCAGCAGCCAAGGTCATGCACTGTACGAGCAGTACTTC
TRBV12-5	TRBD1	TRBJ1-2	-	CASGFTGGDPNYGYTF	TGTGCTAGTGGTTTTACAGGGGGAGACCCTAACTATGGCTACACCTTC
TRBV25-1	TRBD1	TRBJ2-1	-	CASSTGQFYNEQFF	TGTGCCAGCAGTACGGGACAGTTCTACAATGAGCAGTTCTTC
TRBV6-5	-	TRBJ1-2	once	CASSFTGNGGYTF	TGTGCCAGCAGTTTCACAGGGAACGGTGGCTACACCTTC
TRBV11-2	-	TRBJ1-2	-	CASSPLGRGSNYGYTF	TGTGCCAGCAGCCCCCTCGGTAGGGGAAGTAACTATGGCTACACCTTC
TRBV11-2	TRBD2	TRBJ2-1	-	CASKASGYNEQFF	TGTGCCAGCAAAGCTAGCGGCTACAATGAGCAGTTCTTC
TRBV30	TRBD1	TRBJ1-3	-	CAWSGQGGGNTIYF	TGTGCCTGGAGCGGACAGGGCGGTGGAAACACCATATATTTT
TRBV5-1	TRBD2	TRBJ2-1	-	CASSKGLAAEQFF	TGCGCCAGCAGCAAGGGACTAGCAGCTGAGCAGTTCTTC
TRBV5-4	TRBD2	TRBJ2-2	-	CASSLALTSGRVAGELFF	TGTGCCAGCAGCTTGGCCTTGACTAGCGGGAGGGTCGCCGGGGAGCTGTTTTTT
TRBV28	-	TRBJ2-1	-	CASSPQGAGNNEQFF	TGTGCCAGCAGTCCTCAGGGTGCCGGCAACAATGAGCAGTTCTTC
TRBV18	TRBD1	TRBJ2-4	-	CASTGDRGNIQYF	TGTGCCAGCACCGGTGACAGGGGGAACATTCAGTACTTC
TRBV27	TRBD1	TRBJ2-7	-	CASSFRTGGILAYEQYF	TGTGCCAGCAGTTTCCGGACAGGGGGAATTTTGGCCTACGAGCAGTACTTC
TRBV19	-	TRBJ2-5	-	CASKGGGPGHQETQYF	TGTGCCAGTAAAGGGGGGGGACCGGGACACCAAGAGACCCAGTACTTC
TRBV6-5	-	TRBJ2-6	-	CASNKWGRGANVLTF	TGTGCCAGCAATAAGTGGGGGCGTGGGGCCAACGTCCTGACTTTC
TRBV9	TRBD1	TRBJ2-7	once	CASSSHGQGAYEQYF	TGTGCCAGCAGCTCGCACGGACAGGGAGCCTACGAGCAGTACTTC
TRBV27	-	TRBJ1-3	-	CASSPSGFSELSGNTIYF	TGTGCCAGCAGTCCATCAGGCTTTTCCGAGCTCTCTGGAAACACCATATATTTT
TRBV5-6	-	TRBJ2-3	-	CASSLAADTQYF	TGTGCCAGCAGCTTGGCGGCAGATACGCAGTATTTT
TRBV6-1	TRBD2	TRBJ2-3	-	CASSARLAGDPDTQYF	TGTGCCAGCAGTGCCCGACTAGCGGGAGACCCAGATACGCAGTATTTT